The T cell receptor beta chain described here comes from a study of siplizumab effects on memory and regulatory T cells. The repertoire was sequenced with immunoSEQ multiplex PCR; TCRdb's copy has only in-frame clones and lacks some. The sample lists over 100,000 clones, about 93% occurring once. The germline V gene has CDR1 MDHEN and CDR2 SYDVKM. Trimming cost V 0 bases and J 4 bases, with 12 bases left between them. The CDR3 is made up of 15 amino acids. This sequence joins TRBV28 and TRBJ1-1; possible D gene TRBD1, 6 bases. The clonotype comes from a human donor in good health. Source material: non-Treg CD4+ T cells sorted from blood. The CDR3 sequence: CASSLWTRGGTEAFF. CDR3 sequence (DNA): TGTGCCAGCAGTTTATGGACAAGGGGGGGCACTGAAGCTTTCTTT.